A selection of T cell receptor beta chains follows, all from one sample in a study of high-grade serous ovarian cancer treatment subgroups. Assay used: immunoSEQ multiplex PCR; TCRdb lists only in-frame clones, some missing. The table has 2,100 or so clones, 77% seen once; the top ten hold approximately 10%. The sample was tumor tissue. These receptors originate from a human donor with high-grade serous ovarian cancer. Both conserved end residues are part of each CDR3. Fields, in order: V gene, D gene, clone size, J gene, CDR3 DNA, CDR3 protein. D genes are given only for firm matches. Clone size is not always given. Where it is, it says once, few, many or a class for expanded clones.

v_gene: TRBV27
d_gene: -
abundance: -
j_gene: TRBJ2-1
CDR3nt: TGTGCCAGCAGTTTATCCGTTTCCGGGTACAATGAGCAGTTCTTC
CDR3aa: CASSLSVSGYNEQFF

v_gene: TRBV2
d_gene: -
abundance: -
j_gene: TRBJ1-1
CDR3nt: TGTGCCAGCAGGACTATCCAGGGAATTAACACTGAAGCTTTCTTT
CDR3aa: CASRTIQGINTEAFF

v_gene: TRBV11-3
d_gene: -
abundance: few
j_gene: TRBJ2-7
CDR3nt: TGTGCCAGCAGCCATGGGCAGGGCTACGAGCAGTACTTC
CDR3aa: CASSHGQGYEQYF

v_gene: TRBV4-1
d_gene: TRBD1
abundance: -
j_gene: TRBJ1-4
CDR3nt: TGCGCCAGCAGTGGGACAGGGACGCATGAAAAACTGTTTTTT
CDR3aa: CASSGTGTHEKLFF

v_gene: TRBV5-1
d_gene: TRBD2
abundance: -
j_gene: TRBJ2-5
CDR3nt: TGCGCCAACAGCTTCTCGACTAGCGACCAAGAGACCCAGTACTTC
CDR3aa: CANSFSTSDQETQYF

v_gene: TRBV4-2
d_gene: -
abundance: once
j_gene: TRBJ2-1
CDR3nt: TGTGCCAGCACCACCTCCAATGAGCAGTTCTTC
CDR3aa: CASTTSNEQFF

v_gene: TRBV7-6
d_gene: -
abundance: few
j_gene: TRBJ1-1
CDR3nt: TGTGCCAGCAGCCCCCAGGGGATGAACACTGAAGCTTTCTTT
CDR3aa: CASSPQGMNTEAFF

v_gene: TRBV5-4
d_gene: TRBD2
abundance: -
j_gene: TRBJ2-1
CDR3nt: TGTGCCAGCAGCTCCGACGGGGGGGAGCAGTTCTTC
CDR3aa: CASSSDGGEQFF

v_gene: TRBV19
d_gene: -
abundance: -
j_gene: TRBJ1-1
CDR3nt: TGTGCCAGTAGTAGGAATAGGGGTGACACTGAAGCTTTCTTT
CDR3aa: CASSRNRGDTEAFF

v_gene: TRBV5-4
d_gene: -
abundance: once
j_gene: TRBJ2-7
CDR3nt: TGTGCCAGCAGCTTAGGGTGGGGGGACAGCGTTTCCTACGAGCAGTACTTC
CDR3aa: CASSLGWGDSVSYEQYF

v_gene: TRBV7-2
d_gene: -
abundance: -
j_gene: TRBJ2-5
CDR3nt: TGTGCCAGCAGCTTAGCGTTACAGGGACGCCAGTACTTC
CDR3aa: CASSLALQGRQYF

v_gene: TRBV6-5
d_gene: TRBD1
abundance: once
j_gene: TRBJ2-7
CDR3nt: TGTGCCAGCAGTTACTCGGCAGGGGGTTACTACGAGCAGTACTTC
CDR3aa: CASSYSAGGYYEQYF

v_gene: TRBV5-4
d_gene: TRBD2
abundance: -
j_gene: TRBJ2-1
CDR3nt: TGTGCCAGCAGCCTTAGCGGGAGTTACAATGAGCAGTTCTTC
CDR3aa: CASSLSGSYNEQFF

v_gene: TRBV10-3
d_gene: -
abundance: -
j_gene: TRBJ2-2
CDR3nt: TGTGCCATCAGTGCTAGCCCGTCGGTCGGGGAGCTGTTTTTT
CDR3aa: CAISASPSVGELFF

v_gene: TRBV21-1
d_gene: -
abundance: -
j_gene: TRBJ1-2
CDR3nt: TGTGCCAGCAGCAAAGCGCTAGGAGGGACAGGGCCCTATGGCTACACCTTC
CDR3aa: CASSKALGGTGPYGYTF

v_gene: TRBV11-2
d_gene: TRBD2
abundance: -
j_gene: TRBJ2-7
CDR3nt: TGTGCCAGCAGCACCGAGCGGGGCCGCAGTCCCCACGAGCAGTACTTC
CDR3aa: CASSTERGRSPHEQYF

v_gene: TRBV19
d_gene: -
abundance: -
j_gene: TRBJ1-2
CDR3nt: TGTGCCAGTAACTCAGATAACTATGGCTACACCTTC
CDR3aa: CASNSDNYGYTF

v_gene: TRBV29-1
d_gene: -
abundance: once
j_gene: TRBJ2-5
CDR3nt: TGCAGCTGTTGGAAGGGTCAAGAGACCCAGTACTTC
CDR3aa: CSCWKGQETQYF

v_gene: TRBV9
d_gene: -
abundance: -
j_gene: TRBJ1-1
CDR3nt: TGTGCCAGCAGCGTAGCGTCAGGGAACACTGAAGCTTTCTTT
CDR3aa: CASSVASGNTEAFF

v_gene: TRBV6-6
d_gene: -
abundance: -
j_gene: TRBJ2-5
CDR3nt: TGTGCCAGCAGTTACGCGCAAACCCAGTACTTC
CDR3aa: CASSYAQTQYF

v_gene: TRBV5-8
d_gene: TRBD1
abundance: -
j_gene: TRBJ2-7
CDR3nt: TGTGCCAGCAGCTTGGGTACGGGACAGGGGTCCTACGAGCAGTACTTC
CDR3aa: CASSLGTGQGSYEQYF

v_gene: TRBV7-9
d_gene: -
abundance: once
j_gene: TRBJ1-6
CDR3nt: TGTGCCAGCAGCCACGAAGGGGATTGGGGTTCACCCCTCCACTTT
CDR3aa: CASSHEGDWGSPLHF

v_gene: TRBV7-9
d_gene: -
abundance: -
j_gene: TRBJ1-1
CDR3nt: TGTGCCAGCAGCTTAAGGGGGACTGAAGCTTTCTTT
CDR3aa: CASSLRGTEAFF

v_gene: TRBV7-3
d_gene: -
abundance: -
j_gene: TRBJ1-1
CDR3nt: TGTGCCAGCAGCCGCCAGGGGTTTACTGAAGCTTTCTTT
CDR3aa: CASSRQGFTEAFF

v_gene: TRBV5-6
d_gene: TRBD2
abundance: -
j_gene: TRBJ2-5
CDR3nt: TGTGCCAGCAGCCCCGGGGGTAGCGGGGTTGGGGCCCAGTACTTC
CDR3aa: CASSPGGSGVGAQYF

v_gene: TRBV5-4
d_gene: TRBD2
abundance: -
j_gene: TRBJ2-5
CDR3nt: TGTGCCAGCAGCTTGGGGGACTTGGGGAGGGAGGGCCAGGAGACCCAGTACTTC
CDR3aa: CASSLGDLGREGQETQYF

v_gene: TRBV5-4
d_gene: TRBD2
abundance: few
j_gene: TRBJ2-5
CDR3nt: TGTGCCAGCAGCAACCCGGCTAGCGGGAGTAGGTGGGGAGAGACCCAGTACTTC
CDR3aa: CASSNPASGSRWGETQYF

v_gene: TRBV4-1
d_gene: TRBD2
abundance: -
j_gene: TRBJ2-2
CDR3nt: TGCGCCAGCAGCCTTCTGGGGGGGGGCACCGGGGAGCTGTTTTTT
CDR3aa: CASSLLGGGTGELFF

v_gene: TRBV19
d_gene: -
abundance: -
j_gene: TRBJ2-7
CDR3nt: TGTGCCAGTAGTATAGCCCCCTGGGCTGCCGTCAACGAGCAGTACTTC
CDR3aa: CASSIAPWAAVNEQYF

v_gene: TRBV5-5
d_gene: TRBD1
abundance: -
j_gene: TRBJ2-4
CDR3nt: TGTGCCAGCAGCTCTTGGCGGGACAGGACTCTAGCCAAAAACATTCAGTACTTC
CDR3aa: CASSSWRDRTLAKNIQYF

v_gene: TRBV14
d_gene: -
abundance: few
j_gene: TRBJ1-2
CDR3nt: TGTGCCAGCAGCCAGGGTTTTTATGGCTACACCTTC
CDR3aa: CASSQGFYGYTF

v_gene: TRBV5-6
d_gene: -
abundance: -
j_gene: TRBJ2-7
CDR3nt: TGTGCCAGCAGCTTGTGGGGGGCATACGAGCAGTACTTC
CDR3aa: CASSLWGAYEQYF

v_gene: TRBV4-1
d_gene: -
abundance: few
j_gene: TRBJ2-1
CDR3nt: TGCGCCAGCAGCCAAGAAGTGGTCCTAGATGAGCAGTTCTTC
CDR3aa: CASSQEVVLDEQFF

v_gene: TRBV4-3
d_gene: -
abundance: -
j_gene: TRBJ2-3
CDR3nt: TGCGCCAGCAGCCAAGAAGGGCGGGCAGGGGTGGATACGCAGTATTTT
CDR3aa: CASSQEGRAGVDTQYF

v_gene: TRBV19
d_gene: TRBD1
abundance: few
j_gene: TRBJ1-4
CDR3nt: TGTGCCAGTAGTATAGGTGGAGGACAGGGAGGAGAAAAACTGTTTTTT
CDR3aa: CASSIGGGQGGEKLFF

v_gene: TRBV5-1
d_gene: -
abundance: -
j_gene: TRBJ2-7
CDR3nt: TGCGCCAGCAGCTTGGGTGGATCAGGCACCTACGAGCAGTACTTC
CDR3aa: CASSLGGSGTYEQYF

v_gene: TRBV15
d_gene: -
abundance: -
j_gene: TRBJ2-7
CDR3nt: TGTGCCACCAGCAGAGGGCAGGGCACGATCTACGAGCAGTACTTC
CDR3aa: CATSRGQGTIYEQYF

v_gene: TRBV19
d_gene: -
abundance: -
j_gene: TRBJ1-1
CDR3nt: TGTGCCAGTTCCCCCAGCCCGGTTGGAAAAGCTTTCTTT
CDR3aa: CASSPSPVGKAFF

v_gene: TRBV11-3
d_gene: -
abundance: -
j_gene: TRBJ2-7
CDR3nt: TGTGCCGGCAGCTCGCGACAATCCGGAGGCTACGAGCAGTACTTC
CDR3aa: CAGSSRQSGGYEQYF

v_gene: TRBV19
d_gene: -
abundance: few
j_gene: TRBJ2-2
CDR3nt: TGTGCCAGTAGTATGGGGCGAGCGAACGGGGAGCTGTTTTTT
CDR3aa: CASSMGRANGELFF

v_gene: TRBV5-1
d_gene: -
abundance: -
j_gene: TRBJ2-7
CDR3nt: TGCGCCAGCAGCTTGGCAAGCGCAGTGCTCGAGCAGTACTTC
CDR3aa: CASSLASAVLEQYF

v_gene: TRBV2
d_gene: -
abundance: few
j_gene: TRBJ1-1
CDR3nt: TGTGCCAGCAGTGGGGGGGCGCGTACTGAAGCTTTCTTT
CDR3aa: CASSGGARTEAFF

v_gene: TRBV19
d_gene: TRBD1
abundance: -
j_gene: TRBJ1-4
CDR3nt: TGTGCCAGCTCCTGGACAGGGAATGAAAAACTGTTTTTT
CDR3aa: CASSWTGNEKLFF

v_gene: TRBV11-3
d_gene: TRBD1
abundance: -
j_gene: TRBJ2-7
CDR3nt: TGTGCCAGCAGCTTAAGGACAGGCGTCTCCTACGAGCAGTACTTC
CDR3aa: CASSLRTGVSYEQYF

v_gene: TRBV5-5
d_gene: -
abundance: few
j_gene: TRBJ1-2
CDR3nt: TGTGCCAGCAGCTTGGGACAGATTAACTCGTATGGCTACACCTTC
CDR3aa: CASSLGQINSYGYTF